The entry below describes one TCR beta chain. Its antigen is undetermined. The data stem from a study of cytomegalovirus exposure and HLA in healthy donors. General study results and limits: It was reportedly the case that the classifier diagnosed cytomegalovirus status with high specificity and sensitivity.

With 60 Vbeta and 13 Jbeta primers, the PCR was carried out. Clones were sequenced by immunoSEQ multiplex PCR, and TCRdb holds only the in-frame ones, with some missing. Seen here are 110,000 to 150,000 clones, about two thirds observed once, and the top ten hold under 2.5%. This TCR derives from an older woman in good health and CMV-seropositive. The sample was PBMCs.

This chain's CDR3 is CATSREQGREKLFF. In nucleotides, the CDR3 is TGTGCCACCAGCAGAGAGCAGGGAAGGGAAAAACTGTTTTTT. The chain combines TRBV15 with TRBJ1-4, with TRBD1 as a possible D gene (5 bases). Germline CDR1 and CDR2: LNHNV and YYDKDF (reference sequence). This CDR3 contains 14 residues. V lost 0 bases and J lost 8, with 10 bases in between.